These 3 T cell receptor beta chains originate from one sample sequenced in a study of blood T cell repertoires in COVID-19. The table came from immunoSEQ multiplex PCR; TCRdb's copy has only in-frame clones and leaves some out. This sample carries approximately 250,000 clones, about 87% of them seen once, and the ten largest clones take about 4%. The sequencing sample was made of PBMCs or T cells enriched from blood (not recorded which). These receptors all stem from a woman in her 30s with acute COVID-19.

V and J are TRBV3-1 (or the pseudogene TRBV3-2) and TRBJ2-1, with D perhaps matching TRBD2 (5 bases). This CDR3 contains 17 residues. Germline CDR1 LGHDT, CDR2 YNNKEL (reference sequence). V lost 3 bases, J lost 1 base, and 16 bases lay in between. The DNA of the CDR3 is TGTGCCAGCAGCCAGGATAGCGTCGTTGGATCCTACAATGAGCAGTTCTTC. Amino acids: CASSQDSVVGSYNEQFF.

This clone was recorded once. The gene calls are TRBV20-1 and TRBJ1-2; D is possibly TRBD1 (5 bases). CDR3 size: 11 residues. Trimming cost V 3 bases and J 7 bases, with 9 bases left between them. CDR1 is DFQATT and CDR2 is SNEGSKA in the germline V gene (reference sequence). Here the CDR3 reads CSARGGGGYTF. The CDR3 region has the DNA TGCAGTGCTAGGGGGGGAGGTGGCTACACCTTC.

The chain combines TRBV6-5 with TRBJ1-6, with D maybe TRBD1 (6 bases). In germline, CDR1 is MNHEY, CDR2 SVGAGI. V was cut by 8 bases and J by 9 bases, with 17 bases left in between. The CDR3 length is 14 residues. CDR3 in amino acids: CASGLTGVGSPLHF. The CDR3 region has the DNA TGTGCCAGCGGCTTGACAGGCGTTGGTTCACCCCTCCACTTT.